This passage covers 6 T cell receptor beta chains from one sample sequenced in a study of monozygotic twins with cystic fibrosis. Using immunoSEQ multiplex PCR, the repertoire was profiled, and TCRdb retains in-frame clones only, with some absent. The sample shows about 22,000 clones, about 86% of them seen only once. The sequencing sample was made of blood. Receptors originate from a woman in her thirties with cystic fibrosis.

The chain uses TRBV19 and TRBJ2-7; D tentatively fits TRBD1 or TRBD2 (5 bases each). The germline V gene encodes CDR1 LNHDA and CDR2 SQIVND (reference sequence). The CDR3 sequence is 12 residues long. The V and J ends lost 3 bases and 5 bases respectively, with 8 bases between them. CDR3 protein: CASSMLGDEQYF. In DNA form, the CDR3 reads TGTGCCAGTAGTATGCTGGGGGACGAGCAGTACTTC.

This clone was seen a few times. The chain links TRBV7-8 to TRBJ2-5; 9 bases are a match to TRBD2. V was clipped by 5 bases and J by 3 bases; unmatched bases: 10. CDR1 is SGHVS, CDR2 FQNEAQ, per germline. This CDR3 comprises 16 residues. The DNA of the CDR3 is TGTGCCAGCAGCCTATACTTGGTAGCGGGGGAAGAGACCCAGTACTTC. It encodes CASSLYLVAGEETQYF.

The chain employs TRBV4-1 and TRBJ2-3; TRBD2 matches 11 bases. Germline V gives CDR1 MGHRA, CDR2 YSYEKL. The CDR3 has 15 residues. Losses at the gene ends were 3 bases for V and 3 bases for J; bases not matched to a gene: 2. CDR3 nucleotides: TGCGCCAGCAGCCATGTAGCGGGGGGGACAGATACGCAGTATTTT. Amino acids: CASSHVAGGTDTQYF.

This clone was counted once. The chain carries TRBV30 and TRBJ2-3; 7 bases are a match to TRBD2. CDR1 is GTSNPN and CDR2 is SVGIG in the germline V gene (reference sequence). The CDR3 is made up of 12 amino acids. V lost 3 bases to trimming and J lost 7 bases; unmatched junction nucleotides: 4. CDR3: CAWSSGAYTQYF. In nucleotides, the CDR3 is TGTGCCTGGAGCAGCGGGGCGTATACGCAGTATTTT. Full variable domain (rest looked up from reference TRBV30 and TRBJ2-3): SQTIHQWPATLVQPVGSPLSLECTVEGTSNPNLYWYRQAAGRGLQLLFYSVGIGQISSEVPQNLSASRPQDRQFILSSKKLLLSDSGFYLCAWSSGAYTQYFGPGTRLTVL.

This chain uses TRBV2 with TRBJ1-1, with unresolved D. The CDR3 loop spans 11 amino acids. Germline CDR1 SNHLY, CDR2 FYNNEI. The CDR3 DNA reads TGTGTTTCTACCGCTAACACTGAAGCTTTCTTT. Its translation: CVSTANTEAFF.

CDR3 loop: CASSELASDQPNTGELFF. The CDR3 nucleotides read TGTGCCAGCAGCGAACTTGCTAGCGATCAACCGAACACCGGGGAGCTGTTTTTT. The chain employs TRBV13 and TRBJ2-2; possibly TRBD2 for D (6 bases). The germline gives CDR1 PRHDT, CDR2 FYEKMQ (reference sequence). The V end was cut by 5 bases, the J end by 0 bases, with 19 bases between. The CDR3 is made up of 18 amino acids.